The 25 T cell receptor beta chains given below trace back to one sample, sequenced in a study of cytomegalovirus exposure and HLA in healthy donors. In the PCR, 60 Vbeta and 13 Jbeta primers were used. Method: immunoSEQ multiplex PCR; TCRdb's copy keeps in-frame clones and lacks some. The sample lists under 200,000 clones; 70% to 80% were seen once. Sequenced: PBMCs. Receptors originate from a man in his thirties or forties in good health and CMV-seronegative.

This clone was seen a single time. V gene TRBV7-2 combines with J gene TRBJ1-2; 7 bases agree with TRBD1. This CDR3 spans 16 amino acids. J gave up 1 base and V 5 bases, and 10 bases lay outside the gene matches. In germline, CDR1 is SGHTA, CDR2 FQGNSA. For the CDR3, the DNA is TGTGCCAGCAGCCTAACTTTCCAGGGGGGTAACTATGGCTACACCTTC. Translation gives CASSLTFQGGNYGYTF.

This chain uses TRBV4-1 with TRBJ2-7; D is uncertain. The CDR3 extends over 17 amino acids. V dropped 3 bases and J dropped 6 bases, with 24 bases sitting between them. Germline CDR1 MGHRA, CDR2 YSYEKL. CDR3 region: CASSHPLVDSGMSEQYF. The CDR3 region has the DNA TGCGCCAGCAGCCACCCTCTGGTTGATAGTGGTATGAGCGAGCAGTACTTC.

V gene TRBV4-3 combines with J gene TRBJ2-6, with 10 bases matching TRBD1. V was pared by 4 bases and J by 0 bases, with 3 bases of the junction left unmatched. This CDR3 region has 17 residues. Per germline, CDR1 LGHNA and CDR2 YSLEER. CDR3 in DNA: TGCGCCAGCAGCCGGGGACAGGGGCGCTCTGGGGCCAACGTCCTGACTTTC. Translating gives CASSRGQGRSGANVLTF.

The V and J genes are TRBV19 and TRBJ2-1, with D possibly TRBD2 on 6 matching bases. Trimming left V 0 bases short and J 4 bases short, with 19 bases between. CDR3 length: 18 amino acids. Germline V CDR1 and CDR2: LNHDA, SQIVND (reference sequence). The CDR3: CASSIDRVGDSYYNEQFF. DNA for the CDR3: TGTGCCAGTAGTATAGATCGGGTAGGGGACTCCTATTACAATGAGCAGTTCTTC.

The genes are TRBV4-1 and TRBJ2-7; 15 bases are a match to TRBD2. This CDR3 comprises 16 residues. CDR1 is MGHRA, CDR2 YSYEKL, per germline. J gave up 3 bases and V 2 bases, and 2 bases lay outside the gene matches. CDR3 coding DNA: TGCGCCAGCAGCCAAAGGACTAGCGGGGGGGACTACGAGCAGTACTTC. Translation gives CASSQRTSGGDYEQYF.

The chain is built from TRBV5-6 and TRBJ2-7; D possibly corresponds to TRBD2 (6 bases). This CDR3 has 16 residues. CDR1 and CDR2 (germline): SGHDT, YYEEEE. Between the trimmed V and J ends, which lost 6 bases and 1 base, there was a span of 20 bases. Here the CDR3 DNA reads TGTGCCAGCACTCGGAGGGGTAGCGGACGATCCTACGAGCAGTACTTC. Protein: CASTRRGSGRSYEQYF.

J is TRBJ2-7 and V is TRBV18, with 8 bases fitting TRBD2. The germline gives CDR1 KGHSH, CDR2 LQKENI. Unmatched junction bases numbered 7, after V lost 0 bases and J lost 9 bases. The CDR3 extends over 14 amino acids. The CDR3 nucleotides read TGTGCCAGCTCACCACCTGGAGGAAGCGGGGGGCAGTACTTC. Protein: CASSPPGGSGGQYF.

The gene calls are TRBV2 and TRBJ2-5; perhaps TRBD2 as D (7 bases). The CDR3 extends over 15 amino acids. V was cut by 2 bases and J by 3 bases, with 13 bases left in between. CDR1 is SNHLY and CDR2 is FYNNEI in the germline V gene. The CDR3 spells CASSERGRGKETQYF. In nucleotides, the CDR3 is TGTGCCAGCAGTGAAAGGGGGAGGGGTAAAGAGACCCAGTACTTC.

This chain links TRBV29-1 with TRBJ2-5; D perhaps matches TRBD2 (5 bases). The CDR3 totals 14 residues. CDR1 SQVTM and CDR2 ANQGSEA come from the germline V gene. Trimming cost V 4 bases and J 5 bases, with 17 bases left between them. In nucleotides, the CDR3 is TGCAGCGTTGTTACGGGGTTTGTGGCTGAGACCCAGTACTTC. Its protein product is CSVVTGFVAETQYF.

The V and J genes are TRBV4-1 and TRBJ2-7; 11 bases fit TRBD2. The germline V gene encodes CDR1 MGHRA and CDR2 YSYEKL. The V gene end was trimmed by 0 bases and the J gene end by 7 bases; junction bases not matched to a gene: 11. This CDR3 has 17 amino acids. This chain's CDR3 is CASSQDTRVAGGREQYF. Here the CDR3 DNA reads TGCGCCAGCAGCCAAGATACGAGAGTAGCGGGGGGGCGAGAGCAGTACTTC.

This chain connects TRBV6-5 to TRBJ1-4; D is ambiguous. This CDR3 has 15 amino acids. The germline V gene encodes CDR1 MNHEY and CDR2 SVGAGI. The V end lost 0 bases, the J end lost 5 bases, and 10 bases lay between the germline ends. This CDR3 is CASSYSITVNEKLFF. CDR3 nucleotide sequence: TGTGCCAGCAGTTACTCGATTACAGTGAATGAAAAACTGTTTTTT.

V and J are TRBV27 and TRBJ1-1; D unclear. Trimming pared 3 bases from V and 1 base from J, leaving 9 bases between. The CDR3 totals 14 residues. CDR1 and CDR2 from the germline V gene are MNHEY and SMNVEV (reference sequence). DNA for the CDR3: TGTGCCAGCAGTTTTTCTCGGGGGAACACTGAAGCTTTCTTT. Protein product: CASSFSRGNTEAFF.

This rearrangement joins TRBV5-5 to TRBJ2-7, with D unclear. The CDR3 has 11 residues. V lost 0 bases to trimming and J lost 4 bases, with 2 bases between them. The germline CDR1 and CDR2 sequences are SGHKS and YYEKEE (reference sequence). CDR3 nucleotides: TGTGCCAGCAGCTTGGCGTACGAGCAGTACTTC. It codes for CASSLAYEQYF. Complete variable domain (other parts from reference TRBV5-5 and TRBJ2-7): DAGVTQSPTHLIKTRGQQVTLRCSPISGHKSVSWYQQVLGQGPQFIFQYYEKEERGRGNFPDRFSARQFPNYSSELNVNALLLGDSALYLCASSLAYEQYFGPGTRLTVT.

The J gene is TRBJ1-4, the V gene TRBV5-1; D unclear. Trimming left V 0 bases short and J 4 bases short, with 7 bases between. CDR3 length: 14 residues. In germline, CDR1 is SGHRS, CDR2 YFSETQ. The CDR3 nucleotides read TGCGCCAGCAGCTTGGACTCCAATAATGAAAAACTGTTTTTT. Protein product: CASSLDSNNEKLFF.

The V and J genes are TRBV7-9 and TRBJ1-1, with TRBD1 identical over 11 bases. The CDR3 sequence is 15 residues long. J gave up 5 bases and V 2 bases, and 4 bases lay outside the gene matches. The germline V gene has CDR1 SEHNR and CDR2 FQNEAQ (reference sequence). This chain's CDR3 is CASSLQGQGGTEAFF. In nucleotides, the CDR3 is TGTGCCAGCAGCTTACAGGGACAGGGGGGGACTGAAGCTTTCTTT.

J is TRBJ1-4 and V is TRBV6-1, with D unclear. In germline, CDR1 is MNHNS, CDR2 SASEGT. V was cut by 3 bases and J by 5 bases, with 13 bases left in between. CDR3 size: 15 residues. CDR3 DNA: TGTGCCAGCAGTGATTGGGCAGCTTTCAATGAAAAACTGTTTTTT. Translating it yields CASSDWAAFNEKLFF.

This clone was seen once. The chain combines TRBV7-3 with TRBJ2-3; D may be TRBD2 (6 bases). V was cut by 1 base and J by 5 bases, with 13 bases left in between. Germline V gene lookup returns CDR1 SGHTA and CDR2 FQGTGA. This CDR3 is built from 15 residues. The CDR3 sequence: CASSLNGGLGDTQYF. The DNA of the CDR3 is TGTGCCAGCAGCTTAAACGGGGGATTGGGAGATACGCAGTATTTT.

The chain recombines TRBV7-2 with TRBJ2-1, with 7 bases aligning to TRBD2. This CDR3 is 13 amino acids long. J lost 6 bases, V lost 3 bases, and 2 bases had no gene match. The germline V gene has CDR1 SGHTA and CDR2 FQGNSA. DNA for the CDR3: TGTGCCAGCAGCTTTAGCGGGTTCAATGAGCAGTTCTTC. It codes for CASSFSGFNEQFF.

V usage is TRBV4-3 and J usage is TRBJ1-4, with D possibly TRBD1 on 5 matching bases. Trimming took off 2 bases at V and 8 bases at J, with 12 bases between the two ends. There are 14 residues in the CDR3. Germline V lookup: CDR1 LGHNA, CDR2 YSLEER. The CDR3 is CASSQNSGREKLFF. The CDR3 DNA is TGCGCCAGCAGCCAAAACTCAGGGAGGGAAAAACTGTTTTTT.

The gene calls are TRBV14 and TRBJ2-7; the match to TRBD1 covers 7 bases. The CDR3 spans 13 residues. Trimming removed 4 bases from V and 2 bases from J; junction bases left unmatched: 2. Germline CDR1 SGHDN, CDR2 FVKESK. The CDR3 nucleotides read TGTGCCAGCAGCCGGGACAGCCCCTACGAGCAGTACTTC. Its translation: CASSRDSPYEQYF. Together with reference TRBV14 and TRBJ2-7, the CDR3 gives the full variable domain: EAGVTQFPSHSVIEKGQTVTLRCDPISGHDNLYWYRRVMGKEIKFLLHFVKESKQDESGMPNNRFLAERTGGTYSTLKVQPAELEDSGVYFCASSRDSPYEQYFGPGTRLTVT.

This clone was seen a single time. The chain recombines TRBV9 with TRBJ2-5; TRBD2 agrees at 9 bases. V dropped 0 bases and J dropped 3; count of bases not matched to a gene: 6. The CDR3 totals 16 residues. Germline CDR1 is SGDLS and CDR2 is YYNGEE. Here the CDR3 reads CASSVAVAGEKETQYF. The CDR3 nucleotides are TGTGCCAGCAGCGTAGCGGTAGCGGGAGAAAAAGAGACCCAGTACTTC.

The gene calls are TRBV30 and TRBJ1-6, with 7 bases aligning to TRBD1. The CDR3 covers 15 residues. The germline gives CDR1 GTSNPN, CDR2 SVGIG (reference sequence). V gave up 4 bases and J gave up 4 bases; unmatched junction bases: 7. The CDR3 is CAWMRDSAYNSPLHF. The CDR3 DNA follows: TGTGCCTGGATGCGGGACAGCGCATATAATTCACCCCTCCACTTT.

The chain has TRBV28 and TRBJ1-3; D possibly corresponds to TRBD1 (5 bases). Looked up from germline, CDR1 is MDHEN and CDR2 is SYDVKM. V was cut by 7 bases and J by 2 bases, with 9 bases left in between. The CDR3 is 13 amino acids. The CDR3 nucleotides read TGTGCCAGCAAAGGACATACTGGAAACACCATATATTTT. As protein: CASKGHTGNTIYF.

The rearrangement uses TRBV11-2 and TRBJ2-7; the match to TRBD2 covers 10 bases. The CDR3 consists of 15 residues. V was pared by 5 bases and J by 2 bases, with 6 bases of the junction left unmatched. Germline V lookup: CDR1 SGHAT, CDR2 FQNNGV. CDR3 sequence: CASSPLAGAPYEQYF. The CDR3 DNA sequence: TGTGCCAGCAGCCCCCTAGCGGGGGCCCCCTACGAGCAGTACTTC.

This sequence joins TRBV9 and TRBJ1-2; no definite D call. V was clipped by 0 bases and J by 3 bases, with 18 bases between them. CDR1 is SGDLS, CDR2 YYNGEE, per germline. The CDR3 has 17 residues. The CDR3 DNA is TGTGCCAGCAGCGTAGACTTCGCAGCGAATACACACTATGGCTACACCTTC. This encodes CASSVDFAANTHYGYTF.